A selection of T cell receptor beta chains follows, all from one sample in a study of response to subunit inactivated influenza vaccine. TCRdb redid the calling of the RT-PCR reads with MiXCR, one entry per CDR3 protein. The table includes hundreds of thousands of distinct CDR3 sequences, more than 11% detected once. The sample was PBMCs from blood, taken 14 days before vaccination. These receptors originate from a man aged 45-65 years who received an inactivated influenza vaccine. Each CDR3 is given with its conserved first and last residue. A D gene is named only where the DNA matches it firmly. Not every row has a clone size; where given, it reads once, few, many or a size class.

J gene | V gene | D gene | clone size | CDR3 DNA | CDR3 protein
TRBJ2-5 | TRBV6-2/TRBV6-3 | NA | NA | TGTGCCAGCAGTTACTCGTTTATCCTCCGGGACCAAGAGACCCAGTACTTC | CASSYSFILRDQETQYF
TRBJ2-3 | TRBV5-6 | TRBD2 | few | TGTGCCAGCAGCATTACTAGCGGGGGCACAGATACGCAGTATTTT | CASSITSGGTDTQYF
TRBJ2-7 | TRBV3-1 | NA | NA | TGTGCCAGCAGCCAAATGTTGGACCACGAGCAGTACTTC | CASSQMLDHEQYF
TRBJ2-5 | TRBV5-1 | NA | NA | TGCGCCAGCAGCTTGGGAAGGAGGCGGCAAGAGACCCAGTACTTC | CASSLGRRRQETQYF
TRBJ1-5 | TRBV6-2/TRBV6-3 | NA | NA | TGTGCCAGCAGTTACCTAAGGGCAGAAAGCAATCAGCCCCAGCATTTT | CASSYLRAESNQPQHF
TRBJ2-2 | TRBV6-2/TRBV6-3 | NA | few | TGTGCCAGCAGTTACAAGTACACCGGGGAGCTGTTTTTT | CASSYKYTGELFF
TRBJ2-2 | TRBV9 | TRBD2 | few | TGTGCCAGCAGCGAATACCCGGGACTAGTATCCGGGGAGCTGTTTTTT | CASSEYPGLVSGELFF
TRBJ2-7 | TRBV28 | TRBD1 | few | TGTGCCAGCAGCCCGACTTGGATCGGCGTAGGACAGGGAGCGCACGAGCAGTACTTC | CASSPTWIGVGQGAHEQYF
TRBJ1-3 | TRBV12-3/TRBV12-4 | NA | many | TGTGCCTGCCGCCCTCTCGGAAACACCATATATTTT | CACRPLGNTIYF
TRBJ2-5 | TRBV7-9 | TRBD1 | NA | TGTGCCAGCAGCCCCGGGACAGGGGCGGAGTCCCAGTACTTC | CASSPGTGAESQYF
TRBJ2-3 | TRBV11-2 | TRBD2 | once | TGTGCCAGCAGCCCGACAATCGGGACTAGCGGGGCCCCATCCACAGATACGCAGTATTTT | CASSPTIGTSGAPSTDTQYF
TRBJ2-1 | TRBV20-1 | TRBD1 | NA | TGCAGTGCTAGAGATCGGGGACAGTACAATGAGCAGTTCTTC | CSARDRGQYNEQFF
TRBJ2-7 | TRBV11-2 | NA | NA | TGTGCCAGCAGCCGAACTGGGGACCAAAGGAAGTACGAGCAGTACTTC | CASSRTGDQRKYEQYF
TRBJ2-1 | TRBV3-1 | TRBD2 | NA | TGTGCCAGCTGTTCTTTAGCGGGGGGCCCTAGCTCCTACAATGAGCAGTTCTTC | CASCSLAGGPSSYNEQFF
TRBJ1-1 | TRBV20-1 | TRBD1 | NA | TGCAGTGCGGGACCCGGGACAGTCATGAACACTGAAGCTTTCTTT | CSAGPGTVMNTEAFF
TRBJ2-7 | TRBV4-2 | TRBD1 | many | TGTGCCAGCAGCCATAGCGAGGGGACAGGGGCGGGCGAGCAGTACTTC | CASSHSEGTGAGEQYF
TRBJ2-7 | TRBV20-1 | NA | NA | TGCAGTGCTACATATTACCTATCTATGGGTGGAAGGGCTGAGCAGTACTTC | CSATYYLSMGGRAEQYF
TRBJ2-3 | TRBV15 | NA | few | TGTGCCACCAGCGATACAAGCACAGATACGCAGTATTTT | CATSDTSTDTQYF
TRBJ1-4 | TRBV4-2 | NA | few | TGTGCCAGCAGCCAAGATAGTCAGGATAATGAAAAACTGTTTTTT | CASSQDSQDNEKLFF
TRBJ2-5 | TRBV27 | TRBD2 | NA | TGTGCCAGCAGTCCTTACGGCCCGGGACTACCCCCAGAGACCCAGTACTTC | CASSPYGPGLPPETQYF
TRBJ2-1 | TRBV29-1 | TRBD1 | NA | TGCAGCGTTGCTTCCTGGGGACAGGGGAAGGATGAGCAGTTCTTC | CSVASWGQGKDEQFF
TRBJ1-2 | TRBV7-2 | NA | few | TGTGCCAGCAGCTTAGTAGCAGACTATGGCTACACCTTC | CASSLVADYGYTF
TRBJ2-3 | TRBV14 | TRBD2 | few | TGTGCCAGCAGCCAATCTGTTCTAGCGGGAGATACGCAGTATTTT | CASSQSVLAGDTQYF
TRBJ2-7 | TRBV6-2/TRBV6-3 | NA | NA | TGTGCCAGCAGTTACTCCCAGCTGCGGGGGCCGGGGGAGCAGTACTTC | CASSYSQLRGPGEQYF
TRBJ1-6 | TRBV20-1 | NA | many | TGCAGTGCTAGAGGTCACAGCAGTTATAATTCACCCCTCCACTTT | CSARGHSSYNSPLHF
TRBJ1-2 | TRBV11-2 | TRBD1 | few | TGTGCCAGCAGCCGAAGACCGGGACAGGGGTTTTATGGCTACACCTTC | CASSRRPGQGFYGYTF
TRBJ2-7 | TRBV2 | TRBD1 | NA | TGTGCCAGCAGTGTGACAGGGAAGAGCGACGAGCAGTACTTC | CASSVTGKSDEQYF
TRBJ2-3 | TRBV14 | NA | few | TGTGCCAGCAGCCATGGACAGACAGATACGCAGTATTTT | CASSHGQTDTQYF
TRBJ1-1 | TRBV20-1 | TRBD1 | few | TGCAGTGCTAGACAGGGGGCTGGTAACACTGAAGCTTTCTTT | CSARQGAGNTEAFF
TRBJ2-5 | TRBV12-3/TRBV12-4 | TRBD2 | once | TGTGCCAGCAGCCCATCAATTGGGGGGGGAGGAGAGACCCAGTACTTC | CASSPSIGGGGETQYF
TRBJ2-5 | TRBV7-9 | TRBD1 | many | TGTGCCAGCAGCCCGTACACAGGGGTAGAGACCCAGTACTTC | CASSPYTGVETQYF
TRBJ2-7 | TRBV27 | TRBD1 | many | TGTGCCAGCAGTTCAGGGACAGGTGTCTCCTACGAGCAGTACTTC | CASSSGTGVSYEQYF
TRBJ2-7 | TRBV6-1 | TRBD1 | few | TGTGCCAGCAGGTTGGGACAGGGGGCTGGCGAGCAGTACTTC | CASRLGQGAGEQYF
TRBJ1-2 | TRBV5-1 | NA | many | TGCGCCAGCAGCCACGCTGGGGGGGTTAACTATGGCTACACCTTC | CASSHAGGVNYGYTF
TRBJ2-7 | TRBV2 | NA | NA | TGTGCCAGCAAAGGGGAGGCCTTCTACGAGCAGTACTTC | CASKGEAFYEQYF
TRBJ2-5 | TRBV7-2 | TRBD1 | NA | TGTGCCAGCAGCCCACAGGGGGCTCCGGTGCCCCAGTACTTC | CASSPQGAPVPQYF
TRBJ2-5 | TRBV28 | NA | few | TGTGCCAGCAGTAGGGGGAAAGAGACCCAGTACTTC | CASSRGKETQYF
TRBJ2-1 | TRBV24-1 | NA | few | TGTGCCACCAGTGCCTCGGAACGGGAATACAATGAGCAGTTCTTC | CATSASEREYNEQFF
TRBJ2-5 | TRBV5-1 | TRBD2 | few | TGCGCCAGCAGCTTGGCCCCCGGGGGGGGCCAAGAGACCCAGTACTTC | CASSLAPGGGQETQYF
TRBJ2-6 | TRBV29-1 | NA | NA | TGCAGCGTTGAAGACAATAGAGGAGGGCCCTTGCCCTCTGGGGCCAACGTCCTGACTTTC | CSVEDNRGGPLPSGANVLTF
TRBJ2-1 | TRBV6-1 | TRBD1 | NA | TGTGCCAGCAGTAAACCGGACAGGGGGCAAAACAATGAGCAGTTCTTC | CASSKPDRGQNNEQFF
TRBJ2-7 | TRBV10-3 | TRBD1 | NA | TGTGCCATCAGTGGAACCGGGACAGGGGGCCACGAGCAGTACTTC | CAISGTGTGGHEQYF
TRBJ2-3 | TRBV29-1 | NA | NA | TGCAGCGTTGCATTGGACTCCACAGATACGCAGTATTTT | CSVALDSTDTQYF
TRBJ1-1 | TRBV6-1 | NA | NA | TGTGCCAGCAGTGCGGACCTTGAAGCTTTCTTT | CASSADLEAFF